The next 9 T cell receptor beta chains were all read from a single sample in a study of blood T cell repertoires in COVID-19. Clones were read by immunoSEQ multiplex PCR, and TCRdb kept only the in-frame ones, dropping some. This table holds roughly 260,000 clones, roughly 82% found once. The specimen sequenced was peripheral blood. All receptors come from a woman older than 75 with active or convalescent COVID-19.

The V gene is TRBV7-2, the J gene TRBJ1-5; 10 bases are shared with TRBD1. The CDR3 consists of 18 residues. V shed 0 bases and J 2 bases; nucleotides not matched to a gene: 7. Per the germline V gene, CDR1 is SGHTA and CDR2 is FQGNSA. Here the CDR3 DNA reads TGTGCCAGCAGCTTAGCCCCGGGACAGGGGAAAGGCAATCAGCCCCAGCATTTT. This translates into CASSLAPGQGKGNQPQHF.

A few counts support this clone. The chain links TRBV4-2 to TRBJ2-1; 9 nucleotides align to TRBD2. The CDR3 loop spans 16 amino acids. The J segment lost 6 bases and the V segment lost 2 bases, leaving 8 bases of the junction unmatched. The germline CDR1 and CDR2 sequences are LGHNA and YNFKEQ. The CDR3, as DNA: TGTGCCAGCAGCCAACAAGCGGGAGGAGGGGTCAATGAGCAGTTCTTC. Protein: CASSQQAGGGVNEQFF.

In this sample, this clone turned up a few times. The rearrangement uses TRBV4-1 and TRBJ2-1; the match to TRBD2 covers 13 bases. V shed 1 base and J 12 bases; nucleotides not matched to a gene: 9. Per germline, CDR1 MGHRA and CDR2 YSYEKL. The CDR3 runs 16 residues. The CDR3, as DNA: TGCGCCAGCAGCCAAGGATCGGGACTAGCGGGACCCACGCAGTTCTTC. Protein product: CASSQGSGLAGPTQFF.

The chain carries TRBV6-5 and TRBJ2-7; weak D call: TRBD2 (6 bases). Germline lookup yields CDR1 MNHEY and CDR2 SVGAGI. CDR3 length: 14 amino acids. V was trimmed by 4 bases and J by 2 bases, leaving 12 bases between them. The CDR3: CASSFVTRTYEQYF. CDR3 DNA sequence: TGTGCCAGCAGTTTCGTGACTAGAACCTACGAGCAGTACTTC.

J is TRBJ1-1 and V is TRBV12-3 or TRBV12-4, with D uncertain. Trimming shortened V by 1 base and J by 9 bases, and 9 bases separated the two germline ends. The CDR3 spans 12 residues. The CDR3 spells CASSLGIAQAFF. CDR3 bases: TGTGCCAGCAGTTTAGGGATAGCCCAAGCTTTCTTT.

The chain combines TRBV4-1 with TRBJ1-5, with 10 bases aligning to TRBD1. The junction had 5 bases not matched to a gene; V was cut back by 2 bases and J by 7 bases. Germline V gene lookup returns CDR1 MGHRA and CDR2 YSYEKL. The CDR3 has 15 residues. The CDR3 nucleotides are TGCGCCAGCAGCCAAACGACAGGGGGCGGGCAGCCCCAGCATTTT. It encodes CASSQTTGGGQPQHF.

The chain combines TRBV28 with TRBJ2-7, with TRBD2 matching over 10 bases. This CDR3 spans 15 amino acids. V was clipped by 5 bases and J by 1 base; unmatched bases: 5. Per germline, CDR1 MDHEN and CDR2 SYDVKM. CDR3 sequence reads: CASSQTSGVSYEQYF. The CDR3 nucleotides are TGTGCCAGCAGTCAAACTAGCGGGGTATCCTACGAGCAGTACTTC.

The chain combines TRBV3-1 (or the pseudogene TRBV3-2) with TRBJ2-4; 7 bases agree with TRBD1. V dropped 7 bases and J dropped 3; count of bases not matched to a gene: 9. CDR3 length equals 15 residues. The germline gives CDR1 LGHDT, CDR2 YNNKEL (reference sequence). CDR3 residues: CASNPTGVDKNIQYF. The CDR3 DNA sequence: TGTGCCAGCAACCCAACAGGGGTCGACAAAAACATTCAGTACTTC.

There are many counts of this clone. J is TRBJ1-5 and V is TRBV19; 8 bases map to TRBD1. The CDR3 contains 14 residues. The germline V gene has CDR1 LNHDA and CDR2 SQIVND (reference sequence). Unmatched junction bases numbered 2, after V lost 5 bases and J lost 2 bases. CDR3: CASSQGQGNQPQHF. For the CDR3, the DNA is TGTGCCAGTAGTCAGGGACAGGGCAATCAGCCCCAGCATTTT. Complete variable domain (other parts from reference TRBV19 and TRBJ1-5): DGGITQSPKYLFRKEGQNVTLSCEQNLNHDAMYWYRQDPGQGLRLIYYSQIVNDFQKGDIAEGYSVSREKKESFPLTVTSAQKNPTAFYLCASSQGQGNQPQHFGDGTRLSIL.